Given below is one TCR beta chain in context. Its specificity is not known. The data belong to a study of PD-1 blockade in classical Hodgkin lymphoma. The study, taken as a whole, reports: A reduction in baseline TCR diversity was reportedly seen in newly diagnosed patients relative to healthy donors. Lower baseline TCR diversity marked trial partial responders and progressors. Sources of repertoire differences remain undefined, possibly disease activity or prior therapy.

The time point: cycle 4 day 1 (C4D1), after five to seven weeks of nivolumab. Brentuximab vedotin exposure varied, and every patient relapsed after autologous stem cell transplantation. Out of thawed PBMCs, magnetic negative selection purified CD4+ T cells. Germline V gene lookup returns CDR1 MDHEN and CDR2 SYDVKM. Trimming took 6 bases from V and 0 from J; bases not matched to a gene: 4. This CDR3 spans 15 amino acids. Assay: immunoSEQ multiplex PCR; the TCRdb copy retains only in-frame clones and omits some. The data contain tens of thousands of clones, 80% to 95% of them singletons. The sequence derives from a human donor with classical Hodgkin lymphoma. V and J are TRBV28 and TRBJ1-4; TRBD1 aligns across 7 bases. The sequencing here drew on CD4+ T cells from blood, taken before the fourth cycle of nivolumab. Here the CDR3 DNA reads TGTGCCAGCAGGGAGCAGGGGGCAACTAATGAAAAACTGTTTTTT. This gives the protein CASREQGATNEKLFF.